This entry lists 10 T cell receptor beta chains sequenced from one sample in a study of cytomegalovirus exposure and HLA in healthy donors (dated by TCRdb to about 2017). The method was the immunoSEQ multiplex PCR assay. What TCRdb holds here is the immuneACCESS table cut down to in-frame rearrangements. Part of the clones is not present; checked against another copy, under half of the missing clones reflect an unresolved V gene, and the others are unexplained. This sample comprises under 100,000 clones, approximately 96% of them detected only once. About 0.8% of the sample lies in the top ten. The sequenced sample consisted of PBMCs. Receptors originate from a man between 18 and 29 years old in good health and CMV-seronegative.

The rearrangement joins TRBV29-1 to TRBJ2-3; 7 bases are shared with TRBD1. V gave up 6 bases and J gave up 6 bases; unmatched junction bases: 9. Germline CDR1 SQVTM, CDR2 ANQGSEA. The CDR3 spans 13 residues. CDR3 coding DNA: TGCAGCGTGGTGACAGGGCCTTCGGATACGCAGTATTTT. Its translation is CSVVTGPSDTQYF.

The chain joins TRBV2 to TRBJ1-1; TRBD1 aligns across 7 bases. The CDR3 extends over 12 amino acids. V was clipped by 11 bases and J by 1 base; unmatched bases: 4. Germline V gene data show CDR1 as SNHLY and CDR2 as FYNNEI. CDR3: CAAGTENTEAFF. The CDR3 region has the DNA TGTGCCGCAGGGACAGAGAACACTGAAGCTTTCTTT. Looking up the rest from reference TRBV2 and TRBJ1-1 gives the full variable domain: EPEVTQTPSHQVTQMGQEVILRCVPISNHLYFYWYRQILGQKVEFLVSFYNNEISEKSEIFDDQFSVERPDGSNFTLKIRSTKLEDSAMYFCAAGTENTEAFFGQGTRLTVV.

V usage is TRBV28 and J usage is TRBJ2-7, with 7 bases fitting TRBD2. Germline-derived CDR1 and CDR2 are MDHEN and SYDVKM. The CDR3 is 13 residues long. Germline trimming cut 4 bases from V and 2 bases from J; bases unmatched to any gene: 2. This chain's CDR3 is CASSWGGAYEQYV. The CDR3 DNA sequence: TGTGCCAGCAGTTGGGGGGGGGCCTACGAGCAGTACGTC.

In DNA form, the CDR3 reads TGTGCCAGCAGTTTTCGGGACAGGGCTAAATCCCAAGCTTTCTTT. It encodes CASSFRDRAKSQAFF. The chain employs TRBV28 and TRBJ1-1, with 9 bases lining up with TRBD1. Trimming removed 3 bases from V and 9 bases from J; junction bases left unmatched: 11. The CDR3 extends over 15 amino acids. The V gene's germline CDR1 is MDHEN and CDR2 SYDVKM.

A few counts support this clone. This chain joins TRBV28 and TRBJ2-3; TRBD2 agrees at 10 bases. The V gene end was trimmed by 7 bases and the J gene end by 1 base; junction bases not matched to a gene: 11. Germline loops: CDR1 MDHEN, CDR2 SYDVKM. The CDR3 spans 17 residues. This CDR3 reads CASNAPAGTSGTDTQYF. CDR3 bases: TGTGCCAGCAACGCCCCCGCCGGGACTAGCGGCACAGATACGCAGTATTTT.

The chain combines TRBV30 with TRBJ1-1, with 8 bases aligning to TRBD1. Germline V gene data show CDR1 as GTSNPN and CDR2 as SVGIG (reference sequence). CDR3 length: 16 residues. V trimming: 4 bases; J trimming: 4 bases; junction bases outside the gene matches: 14. Here the CDR3 reads CAWNVPGGVPGTEAFF. The CDR3 nucleotides are TGTGCCTGGAATGTGCCAGGGGGCGTACCGGGCACTGAAGCTTTCTTT.

V and J are TRBV7-9 and TRBJ2-7; TRBD2 is a possible D gene (6 bases). The CDR3 length is 12 residues. V was pared by 5 bases and J by 6 bases, with 11 bases between. CDR1 and CDR2 (germline): SEHNR, FQNEAQ (reference sequence). The CDR3, as DNA: TGTGCCAGCAGCAGGGACTCGGGCGAGCAGTACGTC. This encodes CASSRDSGEQYV.

The CDR3: CASSSIRTGPYGYTF. CDR3 sequence (DNA): TGTGCCAGCAGTTCTATCCGGACAGGGCCGTATGGCTACACCTTC. The chain couples TRBV27 to TRBJ1-2, with 8 bases fitting TRBD1. V trimming: 4 bases; J trimming: 5 bases; junction bases outside the gene matches: 9. Germline V CDR1 and CDR2: MNHEY, SMNVEV (reference sequence). The CDR3 covers 15 residues.

The rearrangement joins TRBV28 to TRBJ2-3; no clear D gene. The germline V gene encodes CDR1 MDHEN and CDR2 SYDVKM. The CDR3 has 15 residues. V lost 4 bases and J 1 base, leaving 12 bases between the germline ends. The CDR3 protein is CASSSLSQGTDTQYF. CDR3 DNA: TGTGCCAGCAGTTCCCTGTCCCAGGGCACAGATACGCAGTATTTT.

The rearrangement uses TRBV23-1 and TRBJ2-2; 8 positions match TRBD1. TRBV23-1 is an ORF, and what it does is uncertain. V lost 3 bases, J lost 6 bases, and 27 bases stayed unmatched. CDR3 size: 22 residues. This CDR3 is CASSQNPATPHRRGQVAGELFF. CDR3 nucleotides: TGCGCCAGCAGTCAGAACCCGGCGACACCCCACCGGCGGGGACAGGTTGCCGGGGAGCTGTTTTTT.